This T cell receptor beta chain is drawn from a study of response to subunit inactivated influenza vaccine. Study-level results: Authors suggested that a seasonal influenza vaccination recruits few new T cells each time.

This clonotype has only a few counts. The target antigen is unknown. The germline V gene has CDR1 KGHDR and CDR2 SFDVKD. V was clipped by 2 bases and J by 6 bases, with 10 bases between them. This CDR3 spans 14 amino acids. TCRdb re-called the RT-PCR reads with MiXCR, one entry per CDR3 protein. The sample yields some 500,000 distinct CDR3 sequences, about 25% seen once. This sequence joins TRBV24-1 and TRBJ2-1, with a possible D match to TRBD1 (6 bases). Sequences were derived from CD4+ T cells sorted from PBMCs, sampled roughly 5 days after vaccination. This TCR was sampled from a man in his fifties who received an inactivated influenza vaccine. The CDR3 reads CATSDSGVSNEQFF. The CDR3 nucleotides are TGTGCCACCAGTGATTCAGGGGTTTCCAATGAGCAGTTCTTC.